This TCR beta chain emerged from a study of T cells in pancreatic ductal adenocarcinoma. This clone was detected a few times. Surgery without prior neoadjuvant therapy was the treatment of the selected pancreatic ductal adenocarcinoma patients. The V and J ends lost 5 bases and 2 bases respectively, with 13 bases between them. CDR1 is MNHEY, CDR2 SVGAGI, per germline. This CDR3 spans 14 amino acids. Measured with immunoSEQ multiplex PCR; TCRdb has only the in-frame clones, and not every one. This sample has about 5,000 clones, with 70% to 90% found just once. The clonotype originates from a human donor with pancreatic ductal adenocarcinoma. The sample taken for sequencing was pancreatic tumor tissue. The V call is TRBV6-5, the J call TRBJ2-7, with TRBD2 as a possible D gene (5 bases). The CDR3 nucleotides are TGTGCCAGCAGTGTACCTGGGGAGACCTACGAGCAGTACTTC. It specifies CASSVPGETYEQYF.